The clone carrying this TCR beta chain has a count of ten or more. From germline, CDR1 is LNHNV and CDR2 YYDKDF (reference sequence). The V end was cut by 3 bases, the J end by 0 bases, with 12 bases between. The CDR3 covers 16 residues. This sample stems from a study of Graves' ophthalmopathy and Graves' hyperthyroidism. About the research overall: Hyperthyroidism showing no ophthalmopathy within 18 months of follow-up was stable.

The authors amplified TCR beta CDR3 regions from RNA transcripts. RT-PCR with HTBI primers came first, then second-round multiplex PCR. Each CDR3 protein is one row after TCRdb ran MiXCR on the multiplex PCR reads. Found here are over a million distinct CDR3 sequences, approximately 35% of them singletons; the top ten hold around 10%. Hyperthyroidism patients had new diagnoses, durations under 2 months, and ages of 18 to 65. This chain links TRBV15 with TRBJ1-3, with D maybe TRBD1 (6 bases). The source of this sequence is an adult man with Graves' hyperthyroidism. Sequencing used peripheral blood or thyroid tissue (not recorded which). DNA of the CDR3: TGTGCCACCAGCAGGACCACAGGGTACTCTGGAAACACCATATATTTT. It translates to CATSRTTGYSGNTIYF.